These T cell receptor beta chains were read from a single sample in a study of blood T cell repertoires in COVID-19. Produced via immunoSEQ multiplex PCR; TCRdb's table is partial and in-frame only. The sample gives about 190,000 clones, about nine tenths of which show up once; 1.1% is in the top ten. What was sequenced was peripheral blood. Source of these receptors: a young man with acute or convalescent COVID-19. Each CDR3 is given with its conserved first and last residue. Fields, in order: CDR3 protein, CDR3 DNA, J gene, V gene, D gene, clone size. The D gene is left open where the match is weak. Some rows mark clone size as missing; the rest say once, few, many or name a class of expanded clone.

CASSPTWGGTNEKLFF TGCGCCAGCAGCCCCACCTGGGGGGGAACTAATGAAAAACTGTTTTTT TRBJ1-4 TRBV4-1 . few
CASSEGIGVGEQFF TGTGCCAGCAGTGAAGGGATAGGGGTCGGTGAGCAGTTCTTC TRBJ2-1 TRBV2 . .
CASSLALTGGYGYTF TGTGCCAGCAGCTTGGCCTTAACAGGGGGCTATGGCTACACCTTC TRBJ1-2 TRBV5-8 TRBD1 .
CASSENGNQPQHF TGTGCCAGCAGTGAAAACGGTAATCAGCCCCAGCATTTT TRBJ1-5 TRBV6-1 . .
CASSFLQGEVNQPQHF TGCGCCAGCAGCTTCTTACAGGGTGAAGTCAATCAGCCCCAGCATTTT TRBJ1-5 TRBV5-1 . .
CASSKTGGEEVTNEKLFF TGTGCCAGCAGCAAGACAGGGGGCGAAGAGGTAACTAATGAAAAACTGTTTTTT TRBJ1-4 TRBV9 TRBD1 .
CASSPHVTGHLRSGANVLTF TGCGCCAGCAGCCCGCACGTTACAGGGCATTTACGCTCTGGGGCCAACGTCCTGACTTTC TRBJ2-6 TRBV4-1 . .
CASSQLAGAGANVLTF TGCGCCAGCAGCCAGCTAGCGGGAGCTGGGGCCAACGTCCTGACTTTC TRBJ2-6 TRBV4-1 TRBD2 .
CASSDRTGGVYGYTF TGTGCCAGCAGTGATAGGACAGGGGGCGTCTATGGCTACACCTTC TRBJ1-2 TRBV6-1 TRBD1 once
CASSPPPSGVVGAQYF TGTGCCAGCAGCCCCCCCCCTAGCGGGGTGGTGGGGGCCCAGTACTTC TRBJ2-5 TRBV7-6 TRBD2 .
CASSYSIQGNYGYTF TGTGCCAGCAGTTACTCGATACAGGGGAACTATGGCTACACCTTC TRBJ1-2 TRBV6-5 TRBD1 .
CASSPSQGRGNIQYF TGTGCCAGCTCACCATCCCAGGGTCGTGGGAACATTCAGTACTTC TRBJ2-4 TRBV18 . .
CASRGGDWGFGELFF TGTGCCAGCAGGGGAGGGGACTGGGGTTTCGGGGAGCTGTTTTTT TRBJ2-2 TRBV6-5 TRBD2 .
CASSFGDSSSGANVLTF TGCGCCAGCAGCTTCGGGGACAGTTCTTCTGGGGCCAACGTCCTGACTTTC TRBJ2-6 TRBV5-1 TRBD1 .
CASSIGVPSFRAFF TGTGCCAGTAGTATAGGAGTCCCTTCGTTCCGAGCTTTCTTT TRBJ1-1 TRBV19 . .
CASRQGAYEQYF TGTGCCAGCCGCCAAGGGGCCTACGAGCAGTACTTC TRBJ2-7 TRBV6-2/TRBV6-3 . .
CASSPYTDTQYF TGTGCCAGCTCTCCCTACACAGATACGCAGTATTTT TRBJ2-3 TRBV18 . .
CATGGRRNTEAFF TGTGCCACGGGGGGGCGAAGGAACACTGAAGCTTTCTTT TRBJ1-1 TRBV6-5 . .
CASRDGLRGPYEQYF TGCGCCAGCAGGGATGGCCTAAGGGGCCCCTACGAGCAGTACTTC TRBJ2-7 TRBV5-1 . .
CASSLGGPGGDEQFF TGTGCCAGCAGCCTAGGGGGCCCCGGTGGGGATGAGCAGTTCTTC TRBJ2-1 TRBV7-3 TRBD1 .